The 21 T cell receptor beta chains below all came from one sample that was sequenced in a study of blood T cell repertoires in COVID-19. This table comes from immunoSEQ multiplex PCR, and its TCRdb copy is limited to in-frame clones, with some not included. The data show about 370,000 clones, around 89% seen once. The sequencing sample was made of PBMCs or T cells enriched from blood (not recorded which). Source of these receptors: a man between 18 and 35 years old who had recovered from COVID-19.

This chain joins TRBV7-6 and TRBJ1-2; D not resolved. This CDR3 spans 12 amino acids. Trimming took 8 bases from V and 5 from J, leaving 12 bases between them. The V gene's germline CDR1 is SGHVS and CDR2 FNYEAQ. The CDR3 DNA sequence: TGTGCCAGCCAAGGGAGCCAATATGGCTACACCTTC. Protein sequence: CASQGSQYGYTF.

CDR3 protein: CASSQRQSEGVAEAFF. CDR3 nucleotides: TGTGCCAGCTCACAGCGGCAGTCGGAGGGAGTCGCTGAAGCTTTCTTT. The V gene is TRBV18, the J gene TRBJ1-1; D not resolved. The CDR3 totals 16 residues. V was cut by 4 bases and J by 6 bases, with 21 bases left in between. Germline V gene data show CDR1 as KGHSH and CDR2 as LQKENI. The full variable domain, its missing parts supplied by reference TRBV18 and TRBJ1-1, is NAGVMQNPRHLVRRRGQEARLRCSPMKGHSHVYWYRQLPEEGLKFMVYLQKENIIDESGMPKERFSAEFPKEGPSILRIQQVVRGDSAAYFCASSQRQSEGVAEAFFGQGTRLTVV.

The chain employs TRBV5-8 and TRBJ2-3, with 9 bases fitting TRBD2. There are 19 residues in the CDR3. Germline V gene lookup returns CDR1 SGHTS and CDR2 YDEGEE. V was pared by 0 bases and J by 0 bases, with 11 bases of the junction left unmatched. The CDR3 loop is CASSLDGTSRSPSTDTQYF. The CDR3 DNA is TGTGCCAGCAGCTTGGACGGGACTAGCCGATCACCTAGCACAGATACGCAGTATTTT.

V usage is TRBV3-1 (or the pseudogene TRBV3-2) and J usage is TRBJ2-1; the match to TRBD2 covers 11 bases. V was pared by 4 bases and J by 10 bases, with 6 bases of the junction left unmatched. CDR3 length: 14 amino acids. Per germline, CDR1 LGHDT and CDR2 YNNKEL (reference sequence). CDR3 in DNA: TGTGCCAGCAGCCCAATGACTAGCGGGGCCGAGCAGTTCTTC. Its protein is CASSPMTSGAEQFF.

This chain uses TRBV27 with TRBJ2-7, with TRBD2 matching 7 bases. The CDR3 sequence is 13 residues long. With V trimmed by 8 bases and J by 3 bases, 7 bases remained unmatched. Germline V gene sequence: CDR1 MNHEY, CDR2 SMNVEV (reference sequence). Here the CDR3 DNA reads TGTGCCAGCGCGGGGGAGATGATCTACGAGCAGTACTTC. Its translation: CASAGEMIYEQYF.

The CDR3: CASSPQGYSGNTIYF. Written as DNA, the CDR3 is TGTGCCAGCAGTCCACAGGGTTACTCTGGAAACACCATATATTTT. The V call is TRBV27, the J call TRBJ1-3, with D possibly matching TRBD1 (6 bases). The germline CDR1 and CDR2 sequences are MNHEY and SMNVEV (reference sequence). V was trimmed by 5 bases and J by 0 bases, leaving 11 bases between them. This CDR3 is built from 15 residues.

The rearrangement uses TRBV6-5 and TRBJ2-7; 9 bases line up with TRBD1. V gave up 6 bases and J gave up 3 bases; unmatched junction bases: 6. Germline V CDR1 and CDR2: MNHEY, SVGAGI. This CDR3 spans 14 amino acids. CDR3 amino acids: CASRTGGGIYEQYF. The CDR3 nucleotides are TGTGCCAGCAGGACAGGGGGGGGGATCTACGAGCAGTACTTC.

This clone was seen only once. This rearrangement joins TRBV7-8 to TRBJ2-2; 10 bases fit TRBD1. CDR1 SGHVS and CDR2 FQNEAQ come from the germline V gene. This CDR3 is built from 17 residues. V lost 5 bases, J lost 7 bases, and 13 bases stayed unmatched. The CDR3 spells CASSNRPGTGVGGELFF. The CDR3 nucleotides read TGTGCCAGCAGCAACCGCCCAGGGACAGGGGTTGGCGGGGAGCTGTTTTTT.

The genes are TRBV29-1 and TRBJ1-2, with 7 bases aligning to TRBD1. Germline CDR1 and CDR2: SQVTM and ANQGSEA. The CDR3 runs 14 residues. Trimming took 4 bases from V and 0 from J; bases not matched to a gene: 5. CDR3 nucleotides: TGCAGCGTTGTGAAGGGGGCAGCTAACTATGGCTACACCTTC. Translating it yields CSVVKGAANYGYTF.

The chain is built from TRBV11-2 and TRBJ2-1; a possible D gene is TRBD2 (5 bases). The V end lost 5 bases, the J end lost 0 bases, and 11 bases lay between the germline ends. This CDR3 region has 15 residues. Germline V gene data show CDR1 as SGHAT and CDR2 as FQNNGV. CDR3 loop: CASSRLGSSYNEQFF. For the CDR3, the DNA is TGTGCCAGCAGCCGATTGGGGAGCTCCTACAATGAGCAGTTCTTC.

This clone was counted a single time. Other nucleotide sequences from this sample produce the same CDR3. Written as DNA, the CDR3 is TGTGCCAGCAGCCTAAGGGGCGGGACTAACAATGAGCAGTTCTTC. This gives the protein CASSLRGGTNNEQFF. The V call is TRBV7-9, the J call TRBJ2-1, with 7 nucleotides matching TRBD2. The length of the CDR3 is 15 residues. V was clipped by 5 bases and J by 5 bases; unmatched bases: 9. Germline values: CDR1 SEHNR, CDR2 FQNEAQ (reference sequence).

The rearrangement uses TRBV10-2 and TRBJ2-2; D might be TRBD2 (6 bases). Germline V CDR1 and CDR2: WSHSY, SAAADI. This CDR3 is 15 amino acids long. Trimming removed 2 bases from V and 6 bases from J, with 13 bases in between. CDR3 sequence (DNA): TGCGCCAGCAGTGAGGCAACTAGCCCCTCCGGGGAGCTGTTTTTT. Amino acids: CASSEATSPSGELFF.

The V gene is TRBV13, the J gene TRBJ2-6, with D perhaps TRBD1 (5 bases). The CDR3 runs to 15 residues. Trimming removed 4 bases at V and 1 base at J, with 8 bases between. The germline gives CDR1 PRHDT, CDR2 FYEKMQ (reference sequence). The CDR3 loop reads CASSSPGSGANVLTF. The CDR3 DNA reads TGTGCCAGCAGCTCGCCAGGGTCTGGGGCCAACGTCCTGACTTTC.

The rearrangement uses TRBV19 and TRBJ2-7, with D perhaps TRBD1 (5 bases). The CDR3 is 13 residues long. Trimming stripped 6 bases from V and 5 bases from J, with 14 bases between. From germline, CDR1 is LNHDA and CDR2 SQIVND (reference sequence). The CDR3 region has the DNA TGTGCCAGTAGAAGGGCAGGGCGGAACGAGCAGTACTTC. Translation gives CASRRAGRNEQYF.

The chain recombines TRBV30 with TRBJ2-5, with D hard to call. The CDR3 totals 13 residues. CDR1 GTSNPN and CDR2 SVGIG come from the germline V gene (reference sequence). Between the trimmed V and J ends, which lost 3 bases and 1 base, there was a span of 9 bases. CDR3 in amino acids: CAWRRLVQETQYF. The CDR3 DNA follows: TGTGCCTGGAGGAGGCTAGTCCAAGAGACCCAGTACTTC. The full variable domain, with the rest looked up from reference TRBV30 and TRBJ2-5, is SQTIHQWPATLVQPVGSPLSLECTVEGTSNPNLYWYRQAAGRGLQLLFYSVGIGQISSEVPQNLSASRPQDRQFILSSKKLLLSDSGFYLCAWRRLVQETQYFGPGTRLLVL.

J is TRBJ2-7 and V is TRBV28, with D perhaps TRBD2 (5 bases). CDR3 length equals 13 residues. Germline loops: CDR1 MDHEN, CDR2 SYDVKM. Trimming took off 3 bases at V and 1 base at J, with 7 bases between the two ends. The CDR3 region has the DNA TGTGCCAGCAGTTTTGGAGGATCCTACGAGCAGTACTTC. Translated, it gives CASSFGGSYEQYF.

The rearrangement uses TRBV5-1 and TRBJ1-4; D remains unclear. Germline V gene data show CDR1 as SGHRS and CDR2 as YFSETQ. Between the trimmed V and J ends, which lost 4 bases and 2 bases, there was a span of 6 bases. CDR3 length equals 13 residues. CDR3 coding DNA: TGCGCCAGCAGCCCAGCGACTAATGAAAAACTGTTTTTT. This sequence encodes CASSPATNEKLFF.

This clone was counted once. J is TRBJ1-4 and V is TRBV7-6; no reliable D call. V lost 10 bases and J lost 3, with 24 bases in between. Germline V gene data show CDR1 as SGHVS and CDR2 as FNYEAQ. CDR3 length: 17 residues. The CDR3 protein is CATQTGVPTKPNEKLFF. The CDR3 nucleotides are TGTGCCACGCAGACGGGAGTCCCAACAAAGCCTAATGAAAAACTGTTTTTT.

The rearrangement joins TRBV7-2 to TRBJ1-4, with D possibly being TRBD1 (5 bases). The CDR3 is 15 amino acids. Germline V CDR1 and CDR2: SGHTA, FQGNSA. Trimming shortened V by 0 bases and J by 8 bases, and 13 bases separated the two germline ends. Here the CDR3 reads CASSLARRAGEKLFF. The CDR3 DNA sequence: TGTGCCAGCAGCTTAGCGCGCAGGGCAGGGGAAAAACTGTTTTTT.

This rearrangement joins TRBV19 to TRBJ1-2; D might be TRBD1 (5 bases). The CDR3 covers 12 residues. Trimming took 9 bases from V and 3 from J, leaving 11 bases between them. Germline V CDR1 and CDR2: LNHDA, SQIVND (reference sequence). CDR3 nucleotide sequence: TGTGCCAGCCACGACAGATACTATGGCTACACCTTC. It translates to CASHDRYYGYTF.

The V and J genes are TRBV28 and TRBJ1-4, with 7 positions matching TRBD1. The V gene end was trimmed by 7 bases and the J gene end by 8 bases; junction bases not matched to a gene: 10. Germline lookup yields CDR1 MDHEN and CDR2 SYDVKM. This CDR3 has 14 amino acids. CDR3 in DNA: TGTGCCAGCATAAGACAGGGATCAGGAGAAAAACTGTTTTTT. Translated, it gives CASIRQGSGEKLFF.